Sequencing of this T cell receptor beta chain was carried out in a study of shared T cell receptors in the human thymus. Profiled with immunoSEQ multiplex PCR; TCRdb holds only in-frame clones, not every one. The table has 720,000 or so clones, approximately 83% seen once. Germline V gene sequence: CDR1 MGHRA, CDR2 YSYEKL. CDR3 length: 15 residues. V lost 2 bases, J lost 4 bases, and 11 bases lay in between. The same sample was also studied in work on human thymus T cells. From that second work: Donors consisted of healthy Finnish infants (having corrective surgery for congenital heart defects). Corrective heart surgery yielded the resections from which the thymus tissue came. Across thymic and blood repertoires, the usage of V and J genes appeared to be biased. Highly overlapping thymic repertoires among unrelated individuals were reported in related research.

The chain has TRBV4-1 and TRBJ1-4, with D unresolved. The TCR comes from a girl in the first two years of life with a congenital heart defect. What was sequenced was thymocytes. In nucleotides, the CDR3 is TGCGCCAGCAGCCAAACCAGGAACTGTAATGAAAAACTGTTTTTT. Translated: CASSQTRNCNEKLFF.